The present TCR beta chain was sequenced within a study of shared clonotypes between healthy human individuals. The germline V and J ends were trimmed by 5 bases and 3 bases, with 8 bases remaining between them. Germline V gene data show CDR1 as GTSNPN and CDR2 as SVGIG (reference sequence). The CDR3 runs 13 residues. Findings and caveats of the study: Sorted-subset samples were not fully sequenced, rarefaction indicated.

Worth noting for this clone: What it recognizes is unknown.

Libraries were prepared by immunoSEQ multiplex PCR; TCRdb keeps only in-frame clonotypes and omits some of them. The repertoire holds more than 2,000,000 clones, with roughly nine tenths as singletons. The sequence derives from a man aged 18 to 29 in good health. The rearrangement links TRBV30 to TRBJ2-6; the D is unclear. The sample comprised naive CD4+ T cells sorted from blood. Subset noted: CD45RA+ positively selected. As DNA, the CDR3 is TGTGCCTGGGATCCCATTGGGGCCAACGTCCTGACTTTC. The encoded protein is CAWDPIGANVLTF.